This T cell receptor beta chain was sequenced in a study of esophageal squamous cell carcinoma under preoperative chemotherapy. Study findings and constraints: After chemotherapy, TCR diversity rose significantly in peripheral T cells but not in tumor-infiltrating lymphocytes.

TCRdb re-called the PCR reads with MiXCR, one entry per CDR3 protein. This table holds around 34,000 distinct CDR3 sequences, around 50% found once. The sample's time point: after preoperative PTX-NDP chemotherapy. V lost 5 bases, J lost 13 bases, and 27 bases lay in between. Germline V gene sequence: CDR1 SGHVS, CDR2 FQNEAQ. The CDR3 loop spans 16 amino acids. As to this clonotype: Its target is unknown.

This sample was gathered from a patient given preoperative chemotherapy. The sequence was collected from a human donor with esophageal squamous cell carcinoma. The donor label of this sample is uncertain. The V call is TRBV7-8, the J call TRBJ2-4; a weak D match, TRBD2 (6 bases). The CDR3 reads CASSNLGRGADNTQYF. CDR3 in DNA: TGTGCCAGCAGCAACCTGGGGCGGGGAGCCGATAATACGCAGTACTTC.